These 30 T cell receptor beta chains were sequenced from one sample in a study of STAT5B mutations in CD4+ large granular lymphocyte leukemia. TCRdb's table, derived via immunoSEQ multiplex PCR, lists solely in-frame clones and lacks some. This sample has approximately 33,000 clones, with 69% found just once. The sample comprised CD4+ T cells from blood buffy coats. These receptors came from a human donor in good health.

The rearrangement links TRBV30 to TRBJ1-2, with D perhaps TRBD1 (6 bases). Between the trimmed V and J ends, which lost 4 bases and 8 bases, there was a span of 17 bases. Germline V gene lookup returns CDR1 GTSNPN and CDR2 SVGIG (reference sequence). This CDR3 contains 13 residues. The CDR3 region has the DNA TGTGCCTGGAACAGGGAAGGCTCGTTAGGCTACACCTTC. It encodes CAWNREGSLGYTF.

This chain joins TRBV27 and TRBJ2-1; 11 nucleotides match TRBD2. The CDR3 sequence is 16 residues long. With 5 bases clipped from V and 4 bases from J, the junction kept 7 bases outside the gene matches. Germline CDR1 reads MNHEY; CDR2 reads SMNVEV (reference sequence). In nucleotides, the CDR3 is TGTGCCAGCAGTACGACCCCTAGCGGGGGGTACAATGAGCAGTTCTTC. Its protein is CASSTTPSGGYNEQFF.

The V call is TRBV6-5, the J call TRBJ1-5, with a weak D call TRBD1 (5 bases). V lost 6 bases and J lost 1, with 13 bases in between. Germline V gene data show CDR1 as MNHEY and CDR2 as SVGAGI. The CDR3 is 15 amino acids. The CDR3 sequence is CASSPGGRSNQPQHF. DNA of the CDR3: TGTGCCAGCAGCCCCGGGGGGAGGAGCAATCAGCCCCAGCATTTT.

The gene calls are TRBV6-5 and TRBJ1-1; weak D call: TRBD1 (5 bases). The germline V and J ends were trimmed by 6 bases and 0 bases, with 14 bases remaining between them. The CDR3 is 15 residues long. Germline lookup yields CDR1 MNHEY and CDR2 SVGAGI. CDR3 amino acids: CASRDTGALNTEAFF. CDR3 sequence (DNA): TGTGCCAGCAGGGACACCGGGGCCTTGAACACTGAAGCTTTCTTT.

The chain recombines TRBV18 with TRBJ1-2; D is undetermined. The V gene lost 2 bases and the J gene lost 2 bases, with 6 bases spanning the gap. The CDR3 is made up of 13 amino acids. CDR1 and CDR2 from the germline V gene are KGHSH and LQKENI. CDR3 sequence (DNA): TGTGCCAGCTCACCAGGGTTGAACTATGGCTACACCTTC. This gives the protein CASSPGLNYGYTF.

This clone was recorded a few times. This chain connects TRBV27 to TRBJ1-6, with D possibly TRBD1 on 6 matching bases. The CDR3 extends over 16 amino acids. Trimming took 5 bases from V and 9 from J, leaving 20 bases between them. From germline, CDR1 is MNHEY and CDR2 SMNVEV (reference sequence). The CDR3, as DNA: TGTGCCAGCAGTCCCCGGGGGCCACGAGGGGGTTCACCCCTCCACTTT. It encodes CASSPRGPRGGSPLHF.

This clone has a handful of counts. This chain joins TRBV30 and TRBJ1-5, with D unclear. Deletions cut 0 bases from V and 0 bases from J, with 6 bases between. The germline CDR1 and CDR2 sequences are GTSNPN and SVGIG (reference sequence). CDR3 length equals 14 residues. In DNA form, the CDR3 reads TGTGCCTGGAGTGTACTGCGTAGCAATCAGCCCCAGCATTTT. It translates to CAWSVLRSNQPQHF.

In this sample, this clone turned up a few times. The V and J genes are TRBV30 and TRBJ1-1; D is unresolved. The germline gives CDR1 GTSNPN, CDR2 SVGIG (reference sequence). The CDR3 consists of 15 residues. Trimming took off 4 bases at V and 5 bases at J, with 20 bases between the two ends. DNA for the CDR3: TGTGCCTGGATCTCCGGTTTTAGAAGGATTACTGAAGCTTTCTTT. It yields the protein CAWISGFRRITEAFF.

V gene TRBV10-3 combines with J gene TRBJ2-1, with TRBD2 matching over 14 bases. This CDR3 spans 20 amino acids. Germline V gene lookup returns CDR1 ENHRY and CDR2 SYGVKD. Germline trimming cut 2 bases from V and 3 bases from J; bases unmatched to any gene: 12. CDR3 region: CAISEGLTSGGGFGYNEQFF. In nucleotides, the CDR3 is TGTGCCATCAGTGAGGGACTGACTAGCGGGGGGGGCTTCGGCTACAATGAGCAGTTCTTC.

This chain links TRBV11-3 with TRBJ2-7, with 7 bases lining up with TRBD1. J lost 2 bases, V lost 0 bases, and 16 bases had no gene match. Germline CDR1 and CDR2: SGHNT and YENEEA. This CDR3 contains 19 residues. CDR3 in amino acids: CASSLDWDTGEQLAYEQYF. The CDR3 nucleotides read TGTGCCAGCAGCTTAGACTGGGATACAGGGGAACAACTAGCCTACGAGCAGTACTTC. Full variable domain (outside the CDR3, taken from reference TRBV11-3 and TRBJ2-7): EAGVVQSPRYKIIEKKQPVAFWCNPISGHNTLYWYLQNLGQGPELLIRYENEEAVDDSQLPKDRFSAERLKGVDSTLKIQPAELGDSAVYLCASSLDWDTGEQLAYEQYFGPGTRLTVT.

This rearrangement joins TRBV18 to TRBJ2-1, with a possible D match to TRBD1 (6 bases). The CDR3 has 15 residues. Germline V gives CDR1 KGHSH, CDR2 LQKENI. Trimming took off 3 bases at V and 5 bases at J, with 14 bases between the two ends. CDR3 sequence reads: CASSPTGLLDNEQFF. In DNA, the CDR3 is TGTGCCAGCTCACCTACAGGGCTCTTAGACAATGAGCAGTTCTTC.

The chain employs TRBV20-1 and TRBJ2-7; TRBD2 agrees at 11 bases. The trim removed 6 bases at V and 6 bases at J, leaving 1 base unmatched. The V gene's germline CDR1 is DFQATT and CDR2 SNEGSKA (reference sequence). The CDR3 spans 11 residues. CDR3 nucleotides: TGCAGTGCCACTAGCGGGGGCGAGCAGTACTTC. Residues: CSATSGGEQYF.

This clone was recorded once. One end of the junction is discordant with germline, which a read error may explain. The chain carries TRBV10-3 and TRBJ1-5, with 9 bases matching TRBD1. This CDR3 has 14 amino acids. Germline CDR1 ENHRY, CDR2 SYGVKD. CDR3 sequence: CAIGDRGNDQPQHF. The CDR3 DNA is TGTGCCATCGGTGACAGGGGGAATGATCAGCCCCAGCATTTT.

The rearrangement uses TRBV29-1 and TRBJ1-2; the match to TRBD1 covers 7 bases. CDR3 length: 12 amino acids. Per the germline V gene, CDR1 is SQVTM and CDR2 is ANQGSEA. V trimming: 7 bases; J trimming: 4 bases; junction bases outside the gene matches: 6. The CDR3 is CSGGGAGYGYTF. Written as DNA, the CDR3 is TGCAGCGGAGGGGGCGCCGGCTATGGCTACACCTTC.

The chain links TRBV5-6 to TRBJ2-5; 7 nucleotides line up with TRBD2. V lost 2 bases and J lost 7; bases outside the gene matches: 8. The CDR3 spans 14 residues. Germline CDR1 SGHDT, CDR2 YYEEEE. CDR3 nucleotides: TGTGCCAGCAGCTTTCTGGGGGGGGACGGGACCCAGTACTTC. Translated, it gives CASSFLGGDGTQYF.

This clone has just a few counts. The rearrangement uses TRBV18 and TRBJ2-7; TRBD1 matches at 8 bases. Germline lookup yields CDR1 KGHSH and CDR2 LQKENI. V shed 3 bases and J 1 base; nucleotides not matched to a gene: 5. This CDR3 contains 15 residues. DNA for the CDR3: TGTGCCAGCTCACCCCAGACAGGGGTTTCCTACGAGCAGTACTTC. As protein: CASSPQTGVSYEQYF.

CDR3 amino acids: CASSLEGGRNQPQHF. The CDR3 nucleotides read TGCGCCAGCAGCTTGGAAGGGGGACGGAATCAGCCCCAGCATTTT. The chain uses TRBV5-1 and TRBJ1-5; D may be TRBD1 (6 bases). The CDR3 runs to 15 residues. The V end was cut by 0 bases, the J end by 4 bases, with 11 bases between. In germline, CDR1 is SGHRS, CDR2 YFSETQ.

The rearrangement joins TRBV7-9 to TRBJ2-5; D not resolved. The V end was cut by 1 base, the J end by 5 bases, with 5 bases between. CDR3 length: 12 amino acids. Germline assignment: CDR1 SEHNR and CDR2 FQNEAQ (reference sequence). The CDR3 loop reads CASSLESETQYF. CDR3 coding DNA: TGTGCCAGCAGCTTAGAATCCGAGACCCAGTACTTC.

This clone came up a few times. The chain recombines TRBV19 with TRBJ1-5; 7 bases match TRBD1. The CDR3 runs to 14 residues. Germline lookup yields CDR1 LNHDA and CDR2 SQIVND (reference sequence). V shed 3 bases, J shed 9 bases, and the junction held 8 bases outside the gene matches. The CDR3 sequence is CASSMGQSPWPQHF. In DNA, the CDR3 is TGTGCCAGTAGTATGGGACAGAGCCCTTGGCCCCAGCATTTT.

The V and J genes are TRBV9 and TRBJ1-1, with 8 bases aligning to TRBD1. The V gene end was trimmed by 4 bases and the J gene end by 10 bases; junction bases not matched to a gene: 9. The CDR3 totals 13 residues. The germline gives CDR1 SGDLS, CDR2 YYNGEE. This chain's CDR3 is CASSPGGPRGAFF. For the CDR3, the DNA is TGTGCCAGCAGCCCAGGGGGCCCCCGCGGAGCTTTCTTT.

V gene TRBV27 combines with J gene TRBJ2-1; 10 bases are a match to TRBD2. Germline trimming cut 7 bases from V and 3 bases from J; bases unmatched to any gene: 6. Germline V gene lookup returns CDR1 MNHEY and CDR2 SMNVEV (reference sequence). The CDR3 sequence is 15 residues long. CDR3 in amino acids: CASNPSGGGYNEQFF. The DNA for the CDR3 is TGTGCCAGCAATCCTAGCGGGGGAGGCTACAATGAGCAGTTCTTC.

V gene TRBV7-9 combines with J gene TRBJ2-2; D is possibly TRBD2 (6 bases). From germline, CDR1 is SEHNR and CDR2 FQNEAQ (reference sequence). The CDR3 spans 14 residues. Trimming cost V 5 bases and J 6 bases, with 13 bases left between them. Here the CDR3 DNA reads TGTGCCAGCAGCAACCTACCGGGGGCCGGGGAGCTGTTTTTT. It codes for CASSNLPGAGELFF. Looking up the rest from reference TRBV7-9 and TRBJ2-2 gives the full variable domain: DTGVSQNPRHKITKRGQNVTFRCDPISEHNRLYWYRQTLGQGPEFLTYFQNEAQLEKSRLLSDRFSAERPKGSFSTLEIQRTEQGDSAMYLCASSNLPGAGELFFGEGSRLTVL.

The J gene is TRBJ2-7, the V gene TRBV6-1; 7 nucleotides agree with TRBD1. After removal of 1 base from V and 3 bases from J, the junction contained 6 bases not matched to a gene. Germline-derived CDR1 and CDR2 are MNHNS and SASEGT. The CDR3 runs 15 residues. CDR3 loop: CASSEEGQLYYEQYF. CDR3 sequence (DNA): TGTGCCAGCAGTGAAGAGGGACAGCTCTACTACGAGCAGTACTTC.

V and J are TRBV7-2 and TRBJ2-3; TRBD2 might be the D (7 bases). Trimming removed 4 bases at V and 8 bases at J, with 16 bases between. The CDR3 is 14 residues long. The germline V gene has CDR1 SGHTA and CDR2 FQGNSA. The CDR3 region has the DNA TGTGCCAGCAGCTCCCGACTACGGGGGGCTACGCAGTATTTT. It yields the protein CASSSRLRGATQYF.

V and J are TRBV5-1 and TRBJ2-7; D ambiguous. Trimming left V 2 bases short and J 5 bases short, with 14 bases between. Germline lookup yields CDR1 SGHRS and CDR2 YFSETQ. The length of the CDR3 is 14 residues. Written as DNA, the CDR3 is TGCGCCAGCAGCTTTGGTTCTAGTCCCAACGAGCAGTACTTC. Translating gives CASSFGSSPNEQYF.

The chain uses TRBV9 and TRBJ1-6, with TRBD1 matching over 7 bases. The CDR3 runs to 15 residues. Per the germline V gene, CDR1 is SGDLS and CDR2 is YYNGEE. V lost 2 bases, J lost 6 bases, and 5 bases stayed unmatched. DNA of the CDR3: TGTGCCAGCAGCGTTGAGGGGGCAGTTAATTCACCCCTCCACTTT. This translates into CASSVEGAVNSPLHF.

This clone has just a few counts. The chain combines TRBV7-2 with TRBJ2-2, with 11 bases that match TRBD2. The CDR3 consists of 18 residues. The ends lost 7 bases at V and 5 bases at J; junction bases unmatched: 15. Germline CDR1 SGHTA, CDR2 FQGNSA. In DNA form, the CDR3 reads TGTGCCAGCATCCGACTAGCGGGGTCGGGCAAACGTACCGGGGAGCTGTTTTTT. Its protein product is CASIRLAGSGKRTGELFF.

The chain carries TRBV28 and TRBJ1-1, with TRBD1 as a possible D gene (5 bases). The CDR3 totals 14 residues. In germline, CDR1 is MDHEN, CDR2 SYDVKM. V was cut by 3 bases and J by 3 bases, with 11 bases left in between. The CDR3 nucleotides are TGTGCCAGCAGTTTCCAGGGAGGGCACACTGAAGCTTTCTTT. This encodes CASSFQGGHTEAFF. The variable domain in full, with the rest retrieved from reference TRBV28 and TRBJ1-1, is DVKVTQSSRYLVKRTGEKVFLECVQDMDHENMFWYRQDPGLGLRLIYFSYDVKMKEKGDIPEGYSVSREKKERFSLILESASTNQTSMYLCASSFQGGHTEAFFGQGTRLTVV.

CDR3 nucleotide sequence: TGTGCCACCAGCAGAGTTACAGGGGGTGGAGGCGAAAAACTGTTTTTT. Its protein is CATSRVTGGGGEKLFF. This rearrangement joins TRBV15 to TRBJ1-4; TRBD1 matches 8 bases. Germline-derived CDR1 and CDR2 are LNHNV and YYDKDF (reference sequence). V lost 1 base, J lost 8 bases, and 9 bases stayed unmatched. This CDR3 comprises 16 residues.

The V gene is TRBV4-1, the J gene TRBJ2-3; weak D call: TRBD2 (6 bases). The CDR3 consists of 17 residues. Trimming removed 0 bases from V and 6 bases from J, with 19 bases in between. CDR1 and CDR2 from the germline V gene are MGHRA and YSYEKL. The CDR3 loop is CASSQDLGTHMGDTQYF. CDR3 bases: TGCGCCAGCAGCCAAGATCTAGGGACTCATATGGGGGATACGCAGTATTTT.